A selection of T cell receptor beta chains follows, all from one sample in a study of T cell repertoires in aging, cancer and after chemotherapy. TCRdb recomputed calls from the multiplex PCR reads with MiXCR, one row per CDR3 protein. The data hold 2,000 or so distinct CDR3 sequences, with about 33% observed a single time. The sample was blood. The receptors stem from a human donor with a solid tumor. The conserved cysteine and the conserved F or W are not part of the CDR3 here. D genes are given only for firm matches. Some rows mark clone size as missing; the rest say once, few, many or name a class of expanded clone.

clone_size | d_call | v_call | cdr3_aa
few | TRBD2 | TRBV6-5 | ASRSIAGRTGELF
few | TRBD1 | TRBV13 | ASSLGQGGTDTQY
. | TRBD1 | TRBV5-1 | ASRAGGETQY
few | . | TRBV13 | ASSQSDTQY
few | TRBD1 | TRBV5-6 | ASSYYRGDNQPQH
. | . | TRBV29-1 | SVTTRNTGELF
. | . | TRBV4-3 | ASSQAASPGELF
. | TRBD1 | TRBV29-1 | SVYRGTDTQY
. | . | TRBV27 | ASSSLTGRDNEQF
few | TRBD1 | TRBV5-4 | ASSPTGGDEQY
once | . | TRBV27 | ASSWAGPYGYT
. | TRBD2 | TRBV19 | ASSIAGTSGSYEQY
medium-sized | . | TRBV19 | ASSPTGILYNEQF
few | . | TRBV6-2/TRBV6-3 | ASSYSYLSNEQF
medium-sized | TRBD1 | TRBV11-3 | ASSFDRQGRGEKLF
few | . | TRBV30 | AIGEGNTEAF
. | . | TRBV13 | ASSLGLTGELF
few | . | TRBV4-2 | ASSQEGRETQY
few | TRBD1 | TRBV12-3/TRBV12-4 | ASSLGQGAGGYT
. | TRBD1 | TRBV27 | ASSSPAGGAGGYT
. | TRBD1 | TRBV6-5 | ASSRTGTFNSPLH
. | . | TRBV18 | ASSPRTGMIKEALH
. | TRBD1 | TRBV5-4 | ASSPGGRMGQGGYT
few | . | TRBV30 | AWSGDAPTDTQY
. | . | TRBV6-2/TRBV6-3 | ASGMNYEQY
medium-sized | . | TRBV27 | ASSLITTGSEQF
. | . | TRBV6-6 | ASKTQGRDYGYT
. | . | TRBV6-1 | ASRGVTDTQY
. | . | TRBV19 | ASTPRNNQPQH
few | . | TRBV6-2/TRBV6-3 | AGRRAGSSYEQY
medium-sized | . | TRBV6-5 | ASSYQVGELF
. | TRBD1 | TRBV6-4 | ASRGQGTKGNQPQH
. | . | TRBV6-5 | ASSSYREVGYGYT
. | TRBD1 | TRBV24-1 | ATSDPGQGFETQY
. | . | TRBV7-2 | ASSLTTRNEQF
medium-sized | . | TRBV18 | ASSPRQNTGELF
few | TRBD2 | TRBV24-1 | ATSDQSGDTHTGELF
. | TRBD2 | TRBV7-6 | ASSVRGGLTDTQY
. | TRBD1 | TRBV13 | ASSRTGGLSQETQY
. | . | TRBV18 | ASSPSGTDTQY
medium-sized | . | TRBV19 | ASSWGPYEQY